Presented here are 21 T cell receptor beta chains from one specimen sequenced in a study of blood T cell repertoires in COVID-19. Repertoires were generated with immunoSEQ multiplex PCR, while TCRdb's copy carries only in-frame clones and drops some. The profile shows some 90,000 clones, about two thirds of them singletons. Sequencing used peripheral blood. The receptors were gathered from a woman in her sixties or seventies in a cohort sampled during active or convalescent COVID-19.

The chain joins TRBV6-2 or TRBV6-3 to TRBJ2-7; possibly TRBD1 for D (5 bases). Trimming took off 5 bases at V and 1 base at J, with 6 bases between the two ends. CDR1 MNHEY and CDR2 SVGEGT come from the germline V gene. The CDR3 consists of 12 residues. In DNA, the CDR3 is TGTGCCAGCAGTCAGGGTTCCTACGAGCAGTACTTC. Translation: CASSQGSYEQYF.

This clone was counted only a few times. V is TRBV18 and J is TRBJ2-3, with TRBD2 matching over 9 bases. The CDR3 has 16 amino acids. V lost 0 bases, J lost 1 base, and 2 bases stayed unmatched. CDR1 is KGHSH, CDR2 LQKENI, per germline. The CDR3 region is CASSPPAGGGTDTQYF. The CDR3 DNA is TGTGCCAGCTCACCACCGGCGGGGGGGGGCACAGATACGCAGTATTTT.

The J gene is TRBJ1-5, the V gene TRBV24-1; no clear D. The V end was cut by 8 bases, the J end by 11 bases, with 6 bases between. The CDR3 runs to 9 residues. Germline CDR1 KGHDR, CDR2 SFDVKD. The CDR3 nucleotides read TGTGCCACCATTCGGGCCCAGCATTTT. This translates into CATIRAQHF.

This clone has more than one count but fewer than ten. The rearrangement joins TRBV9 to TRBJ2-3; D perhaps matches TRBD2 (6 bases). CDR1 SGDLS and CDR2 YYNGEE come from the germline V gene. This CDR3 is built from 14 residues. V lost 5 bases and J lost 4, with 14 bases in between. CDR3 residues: CASRRDGRSDTQYF. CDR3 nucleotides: TGTGCCAGCAGACGGGACGGGAGATCAGATACGCAGTATTTT.

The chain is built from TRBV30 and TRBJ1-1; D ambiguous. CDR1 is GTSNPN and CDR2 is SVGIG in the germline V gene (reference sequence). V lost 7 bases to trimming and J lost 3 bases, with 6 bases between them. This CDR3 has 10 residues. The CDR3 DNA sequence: TGTGCCTCCCCTCACACTGAAGCTTTCTTT. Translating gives CASPHTEAFF.

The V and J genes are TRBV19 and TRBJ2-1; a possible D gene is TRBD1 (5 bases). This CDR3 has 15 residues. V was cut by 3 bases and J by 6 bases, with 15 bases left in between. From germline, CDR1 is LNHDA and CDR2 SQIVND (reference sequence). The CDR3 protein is CASSISRGSLNEQFF. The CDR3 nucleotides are TGTGCCAGTAGTATTTCAAGGGGCAGCCTCAATGAGCAGTTCTTC.

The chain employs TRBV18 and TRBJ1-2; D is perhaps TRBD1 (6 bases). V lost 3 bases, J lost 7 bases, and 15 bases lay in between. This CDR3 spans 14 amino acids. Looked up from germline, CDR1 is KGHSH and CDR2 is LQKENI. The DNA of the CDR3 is TGTGCCAGCTCACCTGCACAGGGTACTGGTGGCTACACCTTC. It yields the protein CASSPAQGTGGYTF.

The CDR3 reads CASSEETGNYGYTF. The CDR3 nucleotides are TGTGCCAGCAGTGAAGAAACAGGAAACTATGGCTACACCTTC. The V and J genes are TRBV6-1 and TRBJ1-2, with D possibly TRBD1 on 5 matching bases. Trimming pared 1 base from V and 2 bases from J, leaving 8 bases between. CDR1 and CDR2 from the germline V gene are MNHNS and SASEGT. CDR3 length: 14 residues.

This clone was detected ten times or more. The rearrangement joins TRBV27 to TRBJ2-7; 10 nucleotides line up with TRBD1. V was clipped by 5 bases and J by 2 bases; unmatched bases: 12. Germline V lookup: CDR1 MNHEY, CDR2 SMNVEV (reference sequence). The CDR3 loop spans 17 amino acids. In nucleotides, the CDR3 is TGTGCCAGCAGTCAAGCCAAGACAGGGGGCGCGCCCTACGAGCAGTACTTC. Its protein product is CASSQAKTGGAPYEQYF.

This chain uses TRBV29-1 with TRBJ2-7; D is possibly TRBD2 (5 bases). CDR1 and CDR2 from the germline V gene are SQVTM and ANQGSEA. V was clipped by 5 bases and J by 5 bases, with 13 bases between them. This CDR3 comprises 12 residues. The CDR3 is CSVQGNGDEQYF. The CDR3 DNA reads TGCAGCGTTCAAGGGAACGGGGACGAGCAGTACTTC.

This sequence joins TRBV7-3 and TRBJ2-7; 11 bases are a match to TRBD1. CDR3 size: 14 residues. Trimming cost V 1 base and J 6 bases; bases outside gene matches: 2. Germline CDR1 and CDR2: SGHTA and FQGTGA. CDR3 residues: CASSLKGTGGEQYF. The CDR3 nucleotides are TGTGCCAGCAGCTTAAAAGGGACAGGGGGCGAGCAGTACTTC.

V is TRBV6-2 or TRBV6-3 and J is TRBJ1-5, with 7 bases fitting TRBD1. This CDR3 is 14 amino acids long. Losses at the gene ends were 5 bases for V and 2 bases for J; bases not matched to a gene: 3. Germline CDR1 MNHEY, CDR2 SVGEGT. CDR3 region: CASSRQGGNQPQHF. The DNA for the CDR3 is TGTGCCAGCAGTCGACAGGGTGGCAATCAGCCCCAGCATTTT.

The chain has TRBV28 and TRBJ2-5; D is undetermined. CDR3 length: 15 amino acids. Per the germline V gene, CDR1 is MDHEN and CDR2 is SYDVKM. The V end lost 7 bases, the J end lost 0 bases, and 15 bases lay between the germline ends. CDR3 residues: CASTKSWRHQETQYF. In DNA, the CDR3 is TGTGCCAGCACAAAGTCGTGGAGACACCAAGAGACCCAGTACTTC.

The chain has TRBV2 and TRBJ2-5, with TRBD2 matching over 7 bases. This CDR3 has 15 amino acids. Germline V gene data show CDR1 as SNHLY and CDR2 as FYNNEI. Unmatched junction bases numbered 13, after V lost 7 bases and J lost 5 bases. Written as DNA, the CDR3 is TGTGCCAGCACTGTTCTATACGGGGGGTGGGAGACCCAGTACTTC. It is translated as CASTVLYGGWETQYF.

Here the CDR3 reads CASSEGWQSNQPQHF. The CDR3 DNA is TGTGCCAGCAGTGAAGGTTGGCAGAGCAATCAGCCCCAGCATTTT. This chain uses TRBV2 with TRBJ1-5, with D uncertain. In germline, CDR1 is SNHLY, CDR2 FYNNEI. The CDR3 is made up of 15 amino acids. The V end was cut by 1 base, the J end by 1 base, with 8 bases between.

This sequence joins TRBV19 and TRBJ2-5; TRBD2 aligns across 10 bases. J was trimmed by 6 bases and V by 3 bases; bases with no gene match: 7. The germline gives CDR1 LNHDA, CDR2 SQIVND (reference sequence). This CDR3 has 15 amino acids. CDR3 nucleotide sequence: TGTGCCAGTAGTATGTCCGCTAGCGGGGGAAAGACCCAGTACTTC. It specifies CASSMSASGGKTQYF.

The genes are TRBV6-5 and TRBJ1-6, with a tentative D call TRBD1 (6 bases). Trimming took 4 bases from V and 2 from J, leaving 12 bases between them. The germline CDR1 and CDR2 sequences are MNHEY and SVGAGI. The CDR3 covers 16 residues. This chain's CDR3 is CASSLQGDAYNSPLHF. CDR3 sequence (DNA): TGTGCCAGCAGTTTACAGGGTGACGCCTATAATTCACCCCTCCACTTT.

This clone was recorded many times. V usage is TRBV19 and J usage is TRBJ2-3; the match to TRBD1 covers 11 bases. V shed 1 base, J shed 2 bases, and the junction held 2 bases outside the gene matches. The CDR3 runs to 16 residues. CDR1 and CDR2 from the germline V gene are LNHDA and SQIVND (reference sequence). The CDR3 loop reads CASSIGTGGPTDTQYF. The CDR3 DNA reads TGTGCCAGTAGTATAGGGACAGGGGGCCCCACAGATACGCAGTATTTT.

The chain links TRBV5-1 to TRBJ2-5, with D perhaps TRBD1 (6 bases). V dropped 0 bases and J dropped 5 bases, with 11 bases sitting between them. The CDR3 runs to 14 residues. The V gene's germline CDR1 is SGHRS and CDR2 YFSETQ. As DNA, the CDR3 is TGCGCCAGCAGCTTGGTGGGACATCGGGAGACCCAGTACTTC. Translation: CASSLVGHRETQYF.

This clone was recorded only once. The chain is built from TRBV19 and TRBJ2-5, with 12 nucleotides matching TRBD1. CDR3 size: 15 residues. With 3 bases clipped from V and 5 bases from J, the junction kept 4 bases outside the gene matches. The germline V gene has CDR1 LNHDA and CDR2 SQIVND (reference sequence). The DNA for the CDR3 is TGTGCCAGTAGTATGGGACAGGGGGCCGGTGAGACCCAGTACTTC. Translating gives CASSMGQGAGETQYF.

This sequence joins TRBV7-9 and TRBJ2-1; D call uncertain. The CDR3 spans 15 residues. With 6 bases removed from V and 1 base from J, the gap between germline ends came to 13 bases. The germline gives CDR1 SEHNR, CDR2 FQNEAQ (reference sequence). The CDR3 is CASRSSERSYNEQFF. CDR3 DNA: TGTGCCAGCAGGTCAAGCGAAAGGTCCTACAATGAGCAGTTCTTC.